This T cell receptor (beta chain) appears in the sequencing data of a study of T cells after yellow fever vaccination. Study as a whole: For low cell numbers, libraries were made with SMART-Seq v4 Ultra Low Input.

The authors made TCR cDNA by 5'RACE template switching, adding a universal primer site and UMIs. One entry per CDR3 protein, called by TCRdb with MiXCR from the 5' RACE reads. This table has fewer than 650,000 distinct CDR3 sequences, about a fifth appearing once. The V gene's germline CDR1 is SGDLS and CDR2 YYNGEE. Losses at the gene ends were 1 base for V and 5 bases for J; bases not matched to a gene: 7. The CDR3 has 16 residues. As concerns this clonotype: The antigen is undetermined.

Findings and caveats of the study: Subsequent booster samples again held most clones from primary vaccination (nearly 98% CD4, 85% to 90% CD8).

The sequence was collected from a young man who received the YFV17D yellow fever vaccine. Material: PBMCs, obtained roughly 23 days after the first yellow fever vaccination. The V call is TRBV9, the J call TRBJ2-2, with TRBD1 matching 8 bases. The CDR3 spells CASSVQDRVGTGELFF. CDR3 DNA sequence: TGTGCCAGCAGCGTACAGGACAGGGTTGGGACCGGGGAGCTGTTTTTT.